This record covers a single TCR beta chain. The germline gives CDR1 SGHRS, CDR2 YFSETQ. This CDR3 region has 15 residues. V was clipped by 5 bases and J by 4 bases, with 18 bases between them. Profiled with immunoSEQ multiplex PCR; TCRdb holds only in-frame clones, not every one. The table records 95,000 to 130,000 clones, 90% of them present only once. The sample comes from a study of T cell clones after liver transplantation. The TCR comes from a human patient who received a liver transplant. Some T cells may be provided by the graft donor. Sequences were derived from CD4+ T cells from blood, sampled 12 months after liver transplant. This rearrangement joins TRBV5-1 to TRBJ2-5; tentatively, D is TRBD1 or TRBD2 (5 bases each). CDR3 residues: CASRTGAGSGETQYF. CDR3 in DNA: TGCGCCAGCAGAACCGGGGCAGGGAGTGGAGAGACCCAGTACTTC.